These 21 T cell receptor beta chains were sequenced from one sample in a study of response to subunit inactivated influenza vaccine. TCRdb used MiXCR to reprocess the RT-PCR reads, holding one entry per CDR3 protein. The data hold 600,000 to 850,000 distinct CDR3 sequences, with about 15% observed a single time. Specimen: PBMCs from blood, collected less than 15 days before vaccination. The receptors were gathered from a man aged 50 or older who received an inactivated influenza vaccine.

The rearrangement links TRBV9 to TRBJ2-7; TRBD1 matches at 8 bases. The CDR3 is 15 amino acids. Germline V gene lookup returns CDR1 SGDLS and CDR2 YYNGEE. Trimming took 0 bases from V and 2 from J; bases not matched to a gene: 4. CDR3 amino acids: CASSVGSRGPYEQYF. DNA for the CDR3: TGTGCCAGCAGCGTAGGGAGCAGGGGGCCCTACGAGCAGTACTTC.

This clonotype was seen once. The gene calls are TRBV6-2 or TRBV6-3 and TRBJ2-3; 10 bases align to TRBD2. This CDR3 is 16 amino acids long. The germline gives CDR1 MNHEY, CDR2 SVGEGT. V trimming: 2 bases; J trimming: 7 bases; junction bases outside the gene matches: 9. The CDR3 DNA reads TGTGCCAGCAGTTACAGAGCGGGAGGGCCGAGAAATACGCAGTATTTT. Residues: CASSYRAGGPRNTQYF.

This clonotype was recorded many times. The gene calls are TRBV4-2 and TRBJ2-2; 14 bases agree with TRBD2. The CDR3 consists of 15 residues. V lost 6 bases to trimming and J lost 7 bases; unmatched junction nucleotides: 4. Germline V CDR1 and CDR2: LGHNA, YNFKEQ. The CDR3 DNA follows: TGTGCCAGCAGGGGACTAGCGGGAGCGGTCGGGGAGCTGTTTTTT. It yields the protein CASRGLAGAVGELFF.

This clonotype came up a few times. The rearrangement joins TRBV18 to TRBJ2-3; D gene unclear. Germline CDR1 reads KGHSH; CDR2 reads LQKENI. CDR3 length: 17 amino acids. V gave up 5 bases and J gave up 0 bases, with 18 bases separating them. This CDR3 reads CASSTIQYRPSTDTQYF. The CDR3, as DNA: TGTGCCAGCTCAACCATCCAATATCGACCTAGCACAGATACGCAGTATTTT.

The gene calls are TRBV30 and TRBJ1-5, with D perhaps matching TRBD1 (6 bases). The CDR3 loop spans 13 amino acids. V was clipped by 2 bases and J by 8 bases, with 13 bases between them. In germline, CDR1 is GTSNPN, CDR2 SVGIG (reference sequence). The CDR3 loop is CAWSSRGVEPQHF. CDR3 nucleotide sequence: TGTGCCTGGAGTTCTAGGGGGGTAGAGCCCCAGCATTTT.

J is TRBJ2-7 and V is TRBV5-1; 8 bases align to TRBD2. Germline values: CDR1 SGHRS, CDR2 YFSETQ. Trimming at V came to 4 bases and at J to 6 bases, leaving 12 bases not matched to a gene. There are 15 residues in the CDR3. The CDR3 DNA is TGCGCCAGCAGCATAGCCGGGACTAGTCTCCTCGAGCAGTACTTC. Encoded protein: CASSIAGTSLLEQYF. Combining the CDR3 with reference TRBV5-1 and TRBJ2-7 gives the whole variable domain KAGVTQTPRYLIKTRGQQVTLSCSPISGHRSVSWYQQTPGQGLQFLFEYFSETQRNKGNFPGRFSGRQFSNSRSEMNVSTLELGDSALYLCASSIAGTSLLEQYFGPGTRLTVT.

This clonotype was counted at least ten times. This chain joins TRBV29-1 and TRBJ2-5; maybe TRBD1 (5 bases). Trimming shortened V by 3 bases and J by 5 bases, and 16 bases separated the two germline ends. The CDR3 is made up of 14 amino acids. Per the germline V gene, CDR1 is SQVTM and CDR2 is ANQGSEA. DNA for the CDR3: TGCAGCGTTGAGGGGCGGAATTTTGGCGAGACCCAGTACTTC. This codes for CSVEGRNFGETQYF.

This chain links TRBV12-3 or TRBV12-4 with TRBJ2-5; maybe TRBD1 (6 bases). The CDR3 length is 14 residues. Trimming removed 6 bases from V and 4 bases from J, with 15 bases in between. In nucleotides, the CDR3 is TGTGCCAGCAGCCTTAGGACAGCCCCAGAGACCCAGTACTTC. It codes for CASSLRTAPETQYF.

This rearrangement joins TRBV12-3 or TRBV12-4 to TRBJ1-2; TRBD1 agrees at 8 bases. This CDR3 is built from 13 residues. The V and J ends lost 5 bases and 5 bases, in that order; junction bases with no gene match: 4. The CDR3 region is CASSEGQVYGYTF. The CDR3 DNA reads TGTGCCAGCAGTGAGGGACAGGTATATGGCTACACCTTC.

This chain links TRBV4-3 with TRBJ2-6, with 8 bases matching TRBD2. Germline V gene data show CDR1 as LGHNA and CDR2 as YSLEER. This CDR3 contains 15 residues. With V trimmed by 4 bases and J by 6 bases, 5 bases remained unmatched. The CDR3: CASSLTGGVANVLTF. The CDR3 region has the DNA TGCGCCAGCAGCCTTACGGGGGGGGTGGCCAACGTCCTGACTTTC.

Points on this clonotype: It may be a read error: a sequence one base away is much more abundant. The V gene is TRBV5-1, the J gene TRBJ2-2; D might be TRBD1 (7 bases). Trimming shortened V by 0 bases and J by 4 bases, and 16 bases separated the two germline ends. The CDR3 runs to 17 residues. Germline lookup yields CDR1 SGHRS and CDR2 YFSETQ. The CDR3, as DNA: TGCGCCAGCAGCTTGGTCGTGTCAGGGGGGATCACCGGGGAGCTGTTTTTT. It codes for CASSLVVSGGITGELFF.

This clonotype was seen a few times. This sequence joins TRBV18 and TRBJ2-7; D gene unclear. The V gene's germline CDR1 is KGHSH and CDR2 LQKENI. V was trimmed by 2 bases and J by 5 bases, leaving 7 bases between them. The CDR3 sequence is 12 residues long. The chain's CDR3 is CASSPKGDEQYF. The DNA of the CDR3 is TGTGCCAGCTCACCAAAGGGTGACGAGCAGTACTTC. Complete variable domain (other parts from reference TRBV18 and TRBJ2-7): NAGVMQNPRHLVRRRGQEARLRCSPMKGHSHVYWYRQLPEEGLKFMVYLQKENIIDESGMPKERFSAEFPKEGPSILRIQQVVRGDSAAYFCASSPKGDEQYFGPGTRLTVT.

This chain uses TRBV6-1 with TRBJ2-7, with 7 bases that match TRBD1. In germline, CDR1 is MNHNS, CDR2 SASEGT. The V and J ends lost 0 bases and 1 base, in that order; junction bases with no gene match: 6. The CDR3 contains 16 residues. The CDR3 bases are TGTGCCAGCAGTGAAGCGGGTTGGGACAGTTCCTACGAGCAGTACTTC. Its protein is CASSEAGWDSSYEQYF.

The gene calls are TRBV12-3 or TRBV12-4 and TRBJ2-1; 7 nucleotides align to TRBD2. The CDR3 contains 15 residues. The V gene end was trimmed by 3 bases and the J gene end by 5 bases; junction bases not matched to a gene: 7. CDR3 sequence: CASSFRLLANNEQFF. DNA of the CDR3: TGTGCCAGCAGTTTCAGATTACTAGCGAACAATGAGCAGTTCTTC.

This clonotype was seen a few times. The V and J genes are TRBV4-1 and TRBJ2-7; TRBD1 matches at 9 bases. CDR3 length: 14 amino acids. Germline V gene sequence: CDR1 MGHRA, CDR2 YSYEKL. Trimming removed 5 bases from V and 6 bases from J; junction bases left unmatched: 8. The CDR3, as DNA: TGCGCCAGCAGCTTCACAGGGGGCGCGACCGAGCAGTACTTC. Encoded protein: CASSFTGGATEQYF.

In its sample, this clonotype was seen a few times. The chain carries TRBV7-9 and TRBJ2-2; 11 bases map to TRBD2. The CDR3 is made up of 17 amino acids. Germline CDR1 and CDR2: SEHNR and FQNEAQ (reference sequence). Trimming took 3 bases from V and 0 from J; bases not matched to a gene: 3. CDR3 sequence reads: CASSFWTSGPNTGELFF. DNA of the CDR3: TGTGCCAGCAGCTTCTGGACTAGCGGGCCGAACACCGGGGAGCTGTTTTTT.

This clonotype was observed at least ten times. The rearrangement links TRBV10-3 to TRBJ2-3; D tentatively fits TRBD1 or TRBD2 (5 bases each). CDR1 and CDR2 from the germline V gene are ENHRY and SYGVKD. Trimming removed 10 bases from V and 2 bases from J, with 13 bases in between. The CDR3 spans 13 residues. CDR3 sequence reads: CATTGTDTDTQYF. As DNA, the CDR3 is TGTGCCACTACCGGGACCGACACAGATACGCAGTATTTT.

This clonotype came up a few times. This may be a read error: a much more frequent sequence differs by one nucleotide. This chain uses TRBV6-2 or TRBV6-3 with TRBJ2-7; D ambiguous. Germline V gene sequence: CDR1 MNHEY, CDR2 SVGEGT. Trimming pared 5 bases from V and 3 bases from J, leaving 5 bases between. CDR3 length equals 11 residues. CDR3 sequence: CASSALYEQYF. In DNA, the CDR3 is TGTGCCAGCAGTGCCCTCTACGAGCAGTACTTC.

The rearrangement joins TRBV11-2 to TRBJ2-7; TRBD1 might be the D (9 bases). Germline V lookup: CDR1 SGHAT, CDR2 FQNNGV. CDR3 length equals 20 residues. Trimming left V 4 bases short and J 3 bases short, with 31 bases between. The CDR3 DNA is TGTGCCAGCAGCTCACCTCCGACAGGGGGGCTAGCGGGCCTTTTCTACGAGCAGTACTTC. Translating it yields CASSSPPTGGLAGLFYEQYF.

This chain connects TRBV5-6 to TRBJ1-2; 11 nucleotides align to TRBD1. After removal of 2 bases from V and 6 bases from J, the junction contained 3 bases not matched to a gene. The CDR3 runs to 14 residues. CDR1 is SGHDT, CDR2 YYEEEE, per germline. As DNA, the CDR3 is TGTGCCAGCAGCTTCGCGGGACAGGGGGATGGCTACACCTTC. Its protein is CASSFAGQGDGYTF.

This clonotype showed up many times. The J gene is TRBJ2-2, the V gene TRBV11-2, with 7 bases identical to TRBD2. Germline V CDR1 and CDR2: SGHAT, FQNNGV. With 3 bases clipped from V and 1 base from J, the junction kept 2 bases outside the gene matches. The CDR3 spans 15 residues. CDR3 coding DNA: TGTGCCAGCAGCTTTGCTAGCGGGAACACCGGGGAGCTGTTTTTT. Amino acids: CASSFASGNTGELFF.